A single sample is the source of the 23 T cell receptor beta chains below, sequenced in a study of blood T cell repertoires in COVID-19. TCRdb keeps only in-frame clones here, not all; method: immunoSEQ multiplex PCR. This repertoire shows over 200,000 clones, approximately 86% found once; its top ten account for roughly 0.69%. Sequenced: peripheral blood. Source of these receptors: a man aged 35 to 55 with acute or convalescent COVID-19.

This sequence joins TRBV7-9 and TRBJ1-2, with D tentatively TRBD1 (6 bases). Trimming took 7 bases from V and 6 from J, leaving 18 bases between them. This CDR3 has 14 amino acids. The germline CDR1 and CDR2 sequences are SEHNR and FQNEAQ (reference sequence). The chain's CDR3 is CASTMLAGANGYTF. The CDR3 DNA is TGTGCCAGCACTATGTTGGCGGGGGCGAATGGCTACACCTTC.

This chain joins TRBV5-1 and TRBJ1-3; TRBD1 is a possible D gene (6 bases). This CDR3 spans 15 amino acids. Per the germline V gene, CDR1 is SGHRS and CDR2 is YFSETQ. The V and J ends lost 1 base and 0 bases respectively, with 8 bases between them. In nucleotides, the CDR3 is TGCGCCAGCAGCTTGACAGGGACCTCTGGAAACACCATATATTTT. It yields the protein CASSLTGTSGNTIYF. The entire variable domain, with the rest obtained from reference TRBV5-1 and TRBJ1-3, is as follows: KAGVTQTPRYLIKTRGQQVTLSCSPISGHRSVSWYQQTPGQGLQFLFEYFSETQRNKGNFPGRFSGRQFSNSRSEMNVSTLELGDSALYLCASSLTGTSGNTIYFGEGSWLTVV.

The V and J genes are TRBV7-8 and TRBJ1-4, with 10 nucleotides matching TRBD1. The germline V gene has CDR1 SGHVS and CDR2 FQNEAQ. This CDR3 region has 14 residues. V lost 4 bases and J lost 7; bases outside the gene matches: 3. In DNA, the CDR3 is TGTGCCAGCAGCTGGGACAGGGGCAGTGAAAAACTGTTTTTT. Residues: CASSWDRGSEKLFF.

The CDR3 DNA follows: TGTGCCAGCAGCGTAGACAACAAAGCGGGCACTGAAGCTTTCTTT. Translated, it gives CASSVDNKAGTEAFF. The chain carries TRBV9 and TRBJ1-1; the D is unclear. Germline assignment: CDR1 SGDLS and CDR2 YYNGEE. Trimming pared 0 bases from V and 4 bases from J, leaving 13 bases between. This CDR3 region has 15 residues.

The V and J genes are TRBV30 and TRBJ2-7; 7 nucleotides line up with TRBD2. The length of the CDR3 is 14 residues. Germline values: CDR1 GTSNPN, CDR2 SVGIG (reference sequence). With 5 bases clipped from V and 0 bases from J, the junction kept 7 bases outside the gene matches. CDR3 coding DNA: TGTGCCTGGGCCTCGAGCGGGAACTCCTACGAGCAGTACTTC. Amino acids: CAWASSGNSYEQYF.

The V gene is TRBV2, the J gene TRBJ1-1; 7 nucleotides match TRBD1. The V and J ends lost 5 bases and 3 bases, in that order; junction bases with no gene match: 3. CDR1 and CDR2 from the germline V gene are SNHLY and FYNNEI. CDR3 length: 13 amino acids. CDR3 residues: CASSSTGDTEAFF. CDR3 bases: TGTGCCAGCAGTTCAACAGGGGACACTGAAGCTTTCTTT. The full variable domain, with the rest looked up from reference TRBV2 and TRBJ1-1, is EPEVTQTPSHQVTQMGQEVILRCVPISNHLYFYWYRQILGQKVEFLVSFYNNEISEKSEIFDDQFSVERPDGSNFTLKIRSTKLEDSAMYFCASSSTGDTEAFFGQGTRLTVV.

The chain has TRBV14 and TRBJ1-2; D is perhaps TRBD1 (6 bases). The V gene's germline CDR1 is SGHDN and CDR2 FVKESK. With 8 bases removed from V and 8 bases from J, the gap between germline ends came to 15 bases. This CDR3 contains 12 residues. The DNA of the CDR3 is TGTGCCAGCGGAACAGGGAGCTTGGGCTACACCTTC. It specifies CASGTGSLGYTF.

The chain is built from TRBV6-5 and TRBJ1-5, with D possibly being TRBD1 (5 bases). The CDR3 is 14 amino acids. The V end was cut by 2 bases, the J end by 7 bases, with 12 bases between. Germline loops: CDR1 MNHEY, CDR2 SVGAGI. The CDR3 nucleotides are TGTGCCAGCAGTTACCGGGGGTATGGACAGCCCCAGCATTTT. Protein: CASSYRGYGQPQHF.

This chain joins TRBV19 and TRBJ2-5, with 10 bases fitting TRBD1. The V gene end was trimmed by 5 bases and the J gene end by 5 bases; junction bases not matched to a gene: 5. Looked up from germline, CDR1 is LNHDA and CDR2 is SQIVND (reference sequence). The CDR3 has 14 residues. The CDR3 DNA sequence: TGTGCCAGTAGTGTCGGGACAGGGGCCGAGACCCAGTACTTC. Protein sequence: CASSVGTGAETQYF.

The chain couples TRBV7-9 to TRBJ1-2, with TRBD1 identical over 8 bases. Trimming removed 4 bases from V and 4 bases from J; junction bases left unmatched: 2. Germline loops: CDR1 SEHNR, CDR2 FQNEAQ (reference sequence). The CDR3 runs to 13 residues. The CDR3 is CASSSGGPYGYTF. CDR3 nucleotides: TGTGCCAGCAGCTCAGGGGGCCCCTATGGCTACACCTTC. The whole variable domain, filled in from reference TRBV7-9 and TRBJ1-2, reads DTGVSQNPRHKITKRGQNVTFRCDPISEHNRLYWYRQTLGQGPEFLTYFQNEAQLEKSRLLSDRFSAERPKGSFSTLEIQRTEQGDSAMYLCASSSGGPYGYTFGSGTRLTVV.

This chain joins TRBV18 and TRBJ2-6; 9 nucleotides agree with TRBD1. The length of the CDR3 is 18 residues. The germline V gene encodes CDR1 KGHSH and CDR2 LQKENI. V lost 3 bases to trimming and J lost 0 bases; unmatched junction nucleotides: 6. CDR3: CASSPGQGGGSGANVLTF. The CDR3 region has the DNA TGTGCCAGCTCACCGGGACAGGGTGGAGGCTCTGGGGCCAACGTCCTGACTTTC. The full variable domain, completed using reference TRBV18 and TRBJ2-6, is NAGVMQNPRHLVRRRGQEARLRCSPMKGHSHVYWYRQLPEEGLKFMVYLQKENIIDESGMPKERFSAEFPKEGPSILRIQQVVRGDSAAYFCASSPGQGGGSGANVLTFGAGSRLTVL.

J is TRBJ1-2 and V is TRBV7-2, with D unclear. From germline, CDR1 is SGHTA and CDR2 FQGNSA. The CDR3 runs 15 residues. With 1 base removed from V and 4 bases from J, the gap between germline ends came to 13 bases. The CDR3 region has the DNA TGTGCCAGCAGCTTAGTCTCTGATGCGGCCTATGGCTACACCTTC. This codes for CASSLVSDAAYGYTF.

The chain links TRBV4-1 to TRBJ2-2; the match to TRBD1 covers 11 bases. Unmatched junction bases numbered 12, after V lost 3 bases and J lost 0 bases. The CDR3 is 20 residues long. Germline CDR1 is MGHRA and CDR2 is YSYEKL. The CDR3 loop reads CASSHAYGTGGDANTGELFF. CDR3 DNA: TGCGCCAGCAGCCACGCGTACGGGACAGGGGGAGATGCGAACACCGGGGAGCTGTTTTTT.

This chain links TRBV30 with TRBJ1-3; maybe TRBD1 (6 bases). From germline, CDR1 is GTSNPN and CDR2 SVGIG (reference sequence). The CDR3 is 14 amino acids. Trimming took 1 base from V and 4 from J, leaving 11 bases between them. The CDR3 spells CAWSGGRVGNTIYF. In nucleotides, the CDR3 is TGTGCCTGGAGTGGGGGGCGCGTGGGAAACACCATATATTTT. Based on the CDR3 plus reference TRBV30 and TRBJ1-3, the full variable domain is SQTIHQWPATLVQPVGSPLSLECTVEGTSNPNLYWYRQAAGRGLQLLFYSVGIGQISSEVPQNLSASRPQDRQFILSSKKLLLSDSGFYLCAWSGGRVGNTIYFGEGSWLTVV.

This clone has a single count. The chain joins TRBV6-1 to TRBJ1-1; no reliable D call. This CDR3 is 11 amino acids long. Germline V CDR1 and CDR2: MNHNS, SASEGT. Trimming left V 2 bases short and J 7 bases short, with 5 bases between. CDR3 DNA sequence: TGTGCCAGCAGTGAAATCCTTGAAGCTTTCTTT. Translating it yields CASSEILEAFF.

CDR3 loop: CASGGGTSGNTIYF. The CDR3 nucleotides are TGTGCCTCCGGGGGAGGGACCTCTGGAAACACCATATATTTT. The chain uses TRBV7-8 and TRBJ1-3; D perhaps matches TRBD1 (5 bases). The CDR3 covers 14 residues. The V gene lost 11 bases and the J gene lost 0 bases, with 14 bases spanning the gap. In germline, CDR1 is SGHVS, CDR2 FQNEAQ.

The chain is built from TRBV6-5 and TRBJ1-4; a weak D match, TRBD1 (6 bases). V was shortened by 0 bases and J by 2 bases, with 7 bases between the two germline ends. The CDR3 totals 15 residues. Germline V gene lookup returns CDR1 MNHEY and CDR2 SVGAGI. CDR3 sequence reads: CASSYSRGTNEKLFF. The CDR3 DNA sequence: TGTGCCAGCAGTTACTCGAGGGGGACTAATGAAAAACTGTTTTTT.

The rearrangement links TRBV19 to TRBJ1-2; TRBD1 might be the D (5 bases). The germline CDR1 and CDR2 sequences are LNHDA and SQIVND (reference sequence). This CDR3 comprises 16 residues. V lost 3 bases, J lost 6 bases, and 20 bases lay in between. The CDR3 DNA reads as TGTGCCAGTAGTATGGGCCTGGGAGGGGAGCTGAATGGCTACACCTTC. It translates to CASSMGLGGELNGYTF.

Regarding this clone: A junction end diverges from the germline sequence, so it may reflect a read error. This chain uses TRBV5-4 with TRBJ2-1; 10 bases align to TRBD2. Germline assignment: CDR1 SGHNT and CDR2 YYREEE (reference sequence). This CDR3 comprises 15 residues. The CDR3 spells CASSLGLAKYNEQFF. The CDR3 DNA reads TGTGCCAGCAGTTTGGGACTAGCGAAGTACAATGAGCAGTTCTTC. The entire variable domain, with the rest obtained from reference TRBV5-4 and TRBJ2-1, is as follows: ETGVTQSPTHLIKTRGQQVTLRCSSQSGHNTVSWYQQALGQGPQFIFQYYREEENGRGNFPPRFSGLQFPNYSSELNVNALELDDSALYLCASSLGLAKYNEQFFGPGTRLTVL.

The chain combines TRBV5-1 with TRBJ1-5, with D possibly being TRBD1 (5 bases). Germline V CDR1 and CDR2: SGHRS, YFSETQ. V was pared by 0 bases and J by 3 bases, with 10 bases between. The CDR3 contains 15 residues. The CDR3 DNA sequence: TGCGCCAGCAGCTTGGATCCAGGGCACAATCAGCCCCAGCATTTT. Amino acid sequence: CASSLDPGHNQPQHF.

The genes are TRBV29-1 and TRBJ1-5, with 10 bases identical to TRBD1. This CDR3 comprises 16 residues. V was pared by 7 bases and J by 1 base, with 10 bases of the junction left unmatched. Germline CDR1 SQVTM, CDR2 ANQGSEA. In DNA, the CDR3 is TGCAGCGCCCCTCCCGAGACAGGGGGCAGCAATCAGCCCCAGCATTTT. Protein product: CSAPPETGGSNQPQHF.

This chain links TRBV4-1 with TRBJ1-3, with TRBD1 matching over 7 bases. V shed 2 bases, J shed 0 bases, and the junction held 10 bases outside the gene matches. The CDR3 has 18 amino acids. Germline CDR1 is MGHRA and CDR2 is YSYEKL. The CDR3 nucleotides are TGCGCCAGCAGCCAATCCCGACAGGGAGAGAGCTCTGGAAACACCATATATTTT. It codes for CASSQSRQGESSGNTIYF.

The chain employs TRBV5-1 and TRBJ2-5; the D gene is possibly TRBD2 (6 bases). This CDR3 is built from 15 residues. Germline CDR1 reads SGHRS; CDR2 reads YFSETQ. Trimming left V 0 bases short and J 2 bases short, with 11 bases between. CDR3 DNA sequence: TGCGCCAGCAGCTTGGATCCTGGGAGGCAAGAGACCCAGTACTTC. Encoded protein: CASSLDPGRQETQYF.